This T cell receptor (beta chain) was captured in a study of shared clonotypes between healthy human individuals. CDR3 length: 15 residues. Deletions cut 10 bases from V and 0 bases from J, with 17 bases between. Germline V CDR1 and CDR2: MNHEY, SVGAGI. Here immunoSEQ multiplex PCR was the method, and the copy in TCRdb shows in-frame clones only, minus some. Of around 2,000,000 clones listed, approximately 94% are singletons. CD45RO-negative, CCR7-positively selected cells formed the naive CD8 fraction, excluding terminally differentiated effector memory CD45RA+ cells. The sample was naive CD8+ T cells sorted from blood. V gene TRBV6-5 combines with J gene TRBJ2-3; D is possibly TRBD1 (6 bases). This clonotype was sampled from a man between 18 and 35 years old in good health. This chain's CDR3 is CATRLGTTSTDTQYF. Written as DNA, the CDR3 is TGTGCCACCAGGCTTGGGACAACCAGCACAGATACGCAGTATTTT.